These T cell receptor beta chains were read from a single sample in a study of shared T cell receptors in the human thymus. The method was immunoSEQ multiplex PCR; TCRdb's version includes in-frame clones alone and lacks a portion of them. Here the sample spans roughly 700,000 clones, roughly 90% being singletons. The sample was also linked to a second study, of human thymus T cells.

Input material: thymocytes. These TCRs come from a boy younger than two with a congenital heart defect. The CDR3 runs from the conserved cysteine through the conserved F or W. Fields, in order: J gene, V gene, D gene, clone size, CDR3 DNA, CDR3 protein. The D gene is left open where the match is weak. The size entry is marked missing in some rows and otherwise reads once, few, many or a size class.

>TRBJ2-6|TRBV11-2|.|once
TGTGCGCCCCAGGGAAGGTCCTCTGGGGCCAACGTCCTGACTTTC
CAPQGRSSGANVLTF
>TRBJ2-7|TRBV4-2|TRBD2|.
TGTGCCAGCAGCCAGGTCGTCGCTAGCGGGAACCCTCCCTACTACGAGCAGTACTTC
CASSQVVASGNPPYYEQYF
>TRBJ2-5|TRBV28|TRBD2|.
TGTGCCAGCATAACTCCGACTAGCGGCAAAGGAGAGACCCAGTACTTC
CASITPTSGKGETQYF
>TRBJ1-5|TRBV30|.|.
TGTGCCTGGAGCCCAGGGGGCAATCAGCCCCAGCATTTT
CAWSPGGNQPQHF
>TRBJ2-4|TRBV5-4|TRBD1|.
TGTGCCAGCAGCTACCGGATGGGGGACAGAAACATTCAGTACTTC
CASSYRMGDRNIQYF
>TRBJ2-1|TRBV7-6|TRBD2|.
TGTGCCAGCAGCCCCAGACTAGCGGTGAGCTCCTACAATGAGCAGTTCTTC
CASSPRLAVSSYNEQFF
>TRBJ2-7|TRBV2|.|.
TGTGCCAGCAGTGCCACAGGATATGGATCCTACGAGCAGTACTTC
CASSATGYGSYEQYF
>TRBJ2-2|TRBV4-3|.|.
TGCGCCAGCAGCCAAGATGGCTCTGCTTGGACCGGGGAGCTGTTTTTT
CASSQDGSAWTGELFF
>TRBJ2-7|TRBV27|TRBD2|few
TGTGCCAGCAGTTATCTAGCGGGAGGGTCCTCCTACGAGCAGTACTTC
CASSYLAGGSSYEQYF
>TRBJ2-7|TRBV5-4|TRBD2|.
TGTGCCAGCAGCTCGGAACCAGCGGGACTAAAGGCCGAGCAGTACTTC
CASSSEPAGLKAEQYF
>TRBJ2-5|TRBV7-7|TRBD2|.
TGTGCCAGCAGCCCAGGGGTAGCGGGGAACCAAGAGACCCAGTACTTC
CASSPGVAGNQETQYF
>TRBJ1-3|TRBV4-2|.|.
TGTGCCAGCAGCCAAGATCCCCCCCTAGGGAGCGATAGCTCTGGAAACACCATATATTTT
CASSQDPPLGSDSSGNTIYF
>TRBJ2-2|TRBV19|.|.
TGTGCCAGTATAGGCGGCGGGTCCGGGGAGCTGTTTTTT
CASIGGGSGELFF
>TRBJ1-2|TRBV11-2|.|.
TGTGCCAGCAGCCAAGACACGTACTATGGCTACACCTTC
CASSQDTYYGYTF
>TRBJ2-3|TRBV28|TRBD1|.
TGTGCCAGCAGCCCCCGGGGCAGGGGGCCGAGCCGTACAGATACGCAGTATTTT
CASSPRGRGPSRTDTQYF
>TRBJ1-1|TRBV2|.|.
TGTGCCAGCAGGCGGGACACTGAAGCTTTCTTT
CASRRDTEAFF
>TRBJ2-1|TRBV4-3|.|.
TGCGCCAGCAGCCAAGAAATTTGTCCCCTGAGCTCCTACAATGAGCAGTTCTTC
CASSQEICPLSSYNEQFF
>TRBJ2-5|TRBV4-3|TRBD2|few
TGCGCCAGCAGCCAAGATTGGGCTAGCGGCCATACTAACCAAGAGACCCAGTACTTC
CASSQDWASGHTNQETQYF
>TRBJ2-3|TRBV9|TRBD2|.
TGTGCCAGCAGCGTAGCTACGCCTCTAGCGGGAGTCACAGATACGCAGTATTTT
CASSVATPLAGVTDTQYF
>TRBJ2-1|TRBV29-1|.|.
TGCAGCGTTGAATACTATGAGCAGTTCTTC
CSVEYYEQFF
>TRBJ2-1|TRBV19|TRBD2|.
TGTGCCAGTAACCGACTAGCGGGAGATATCCATGAGCAGTTCTTC
CASNRLAGDIHEQFF
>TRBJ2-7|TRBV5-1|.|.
TGCGCCAGCAGCTTGGACCCCACCAGCTCCTACGAGCAGTACTTC
CASSLDPTSSYEQYF
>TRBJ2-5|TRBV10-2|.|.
TGCGCCAGCAGTGAGTCTTTAGGGGGAGGGCCGGAGACCCAGTACTTC
CASSESLGGGPETQYF
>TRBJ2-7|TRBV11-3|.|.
TGTGCCAGCACCCCAGGAGGGGGCGATCCCTACGAGCAGTACTTC
CASTPGGGDPYEQYF
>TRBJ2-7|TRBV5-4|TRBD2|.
TGTGCCAGCAGTTACGGGGTCTCCCGGGAGGCACCCTACGAGCAGTACTTC
CASSYGVSREAPYEQYF
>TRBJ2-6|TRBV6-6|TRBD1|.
TGTGCCAGCAGTTCCGGACAGGGTTCTGGGGCCAACGTCCTGACTTTC
CASSSGQGSGANVLTF
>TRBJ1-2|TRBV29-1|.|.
TGCAGCGTTGACCAGGGCCCCTATGGCTACACCTTC
CSVDQGPYGYTF
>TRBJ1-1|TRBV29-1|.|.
TGCAGCGTTACCCCCCTCCCCGGGAGGTTGAACACTGAAGCTTTCTTT
CSVTPLPGRLNTEAFF
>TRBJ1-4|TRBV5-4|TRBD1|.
TGTGCCAGCAGCTTTGCGGACAGGGCGGGATCTAATGAAAAACTGTTTTTT
CASSFADRAGSNEKLFF
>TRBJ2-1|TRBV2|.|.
TGTGCCAGCAGCAGAAAGAACAATGAGCAGTTCTTC
CASSRKNNEQFF
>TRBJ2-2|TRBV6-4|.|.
TGTGCCAGCAGTGATGGACTTCCCCGATCGGGCGGGGAGCTGTTTTTT
CASSDGLPRSGGELFF
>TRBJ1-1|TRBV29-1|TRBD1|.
TGCAGCGTTGAGGGATGGACAGGGGCGAACACTGAAGCTTTCTTT
CSVEGWTGANTEAFF
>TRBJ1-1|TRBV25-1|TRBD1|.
TGTGCCACCCTCGGGACAGGGGGCAGTGGGAACACTGAAGCTTTCTTT
CATLGTGGSGNTEAFF
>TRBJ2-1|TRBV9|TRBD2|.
TGTGCCAGCAGCGTAGGGACTAGCGGGTACAATGAGCAGTTCTTC
CASSVGTSGYNEQFF
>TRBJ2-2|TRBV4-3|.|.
TGCGCCAGCAGCCATAGGAGACTAGAGTCAAACACCGGGGAGCTGTTTTTT
CASSHRRLESNTGELFF
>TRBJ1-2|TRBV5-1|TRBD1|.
TGCGCCAGCAGCCGAAAAGAACGGACAGGCTCGGATGGCTACACCTTC
CASSRKERTGSDGYTF
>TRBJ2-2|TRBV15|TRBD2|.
TGTGCCACCAGCAGAGATGATCGGCGGGAGGGCCGGACCGGGGAGCTGTTTTTT
CATSRDDRREGRTGELFF
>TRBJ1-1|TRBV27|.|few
TGTGCCAGCAGTCCTCCCCCGACAGTGAACACTGAAGCTTTCTTT
CASSPPPTVNTEAFF
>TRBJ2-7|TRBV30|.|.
TGTGCCTGGAGCCTATGGGGAGGATTCTCCTACGAGCAGTACTTC
CAWSLWGGFSYEQYF
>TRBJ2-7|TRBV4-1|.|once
TGCGCCAGCAGCCAAGAGGAGGGGTACGAGCAGTACTTC
CASSQEEGYEQYF
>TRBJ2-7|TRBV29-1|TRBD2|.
TGCAGCGTTGTCCCCGGGAGGGCCCACGAGCAGTACTTC
CSVVPGRAHEQYF
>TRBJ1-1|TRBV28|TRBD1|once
TGTGCCAGCAGCTCCGTACAGGGGACGAACACTGAAGCTTTCTTT
CASSSVQGTNTEAFF
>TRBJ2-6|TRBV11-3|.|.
TGTGCCAGCAGCTCGGACAGCGACTCTGGGGCCAACGTCCTGACTTTC
CASSSDSDSGANVLTF
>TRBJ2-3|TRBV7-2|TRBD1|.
TGTGCCAGCAGCTTTGGACAGGGGTGGACAGATACGCAGTATTTT
CASSFGQGWTDTQYF
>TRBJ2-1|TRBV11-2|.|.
TGTGCCAGCAGCCCCCCCACCCTAGCGACACAGTTCTTC
CASSPPTLATQFF
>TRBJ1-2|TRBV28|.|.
TGTGCCAGCAGTTCGTCTTTTAACTATGGCTACACCTTC
CASSSSFNYGYTF
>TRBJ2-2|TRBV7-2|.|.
TGTGCCAACCCTCTAGAGAACACCGGGGAGCTGTTTTTT
CANPLENTGELFF
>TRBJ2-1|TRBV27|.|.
TGTGCCAGCAGTTTATCCGCTTGGGCTGAGCAGTTCTTC
CASSLSAWAEQFF